The 7 T cell receptor beta chains listed next were all sequenced from one sample in a study of shared clonotypes between healthy human individuals. The repertoire was sequenced with immunoSEQ multiplex PCR; TCRdb's copy has only in-frame clones and lacks some. The sample contains over a million clones, around four fifths of which appear only once. The source material was memory CD4+ T cells sorted from blood. The subset: CD45RA-negative fraction. The receptors stem from a man between 18 and 35 years old in good health.

The chain has TRBV29-1 and TRBJ2-1, with no clear D. This CDR3 has 12 amino acids. Trimming removed 1 base at V and 4 bases at J, with 5 bases between. The germline V gene encodes CDR1 SQVTM and CDR2 ANQGSEA. CDR3 region: CSVEGTYNEQFF. The DNA of the CDR3 is TGCAGCGTTGAAGGCACTTACAATGAGCAGTTCTTC.

This chain connects TRBV7-2 to TRBJ1-6; D may be TRBD1 (5 bases). Germline V CDR1 and CDR2: SGHTA, FQGNSA. V dropped 1 base and J dropped 8 bases, with 15 bases sitting between them. This CDR3 has 16 amino acids. Written as DNA, the CDR3 is TGTGCCAGCAGCTTAGTAACCAGGGCACGAGATTCACCCCTCCACTTT. Protein: CASSLVTRARDSPLHF.

The chain joins TRBV5-5 to TRBJ1-1; D call uncertain. The CDR3 extends over 14 amino acids. The germline gives CDR1 SGHKS, CDR2 YYEKEE (reference sequence). Trimming took 4 bases from V and 4 from J, leaving 14 bases between them. The CDR3 here is CASSIVLRGTEAFF. CDR3 DNA: TGTGCCAGCAGCATTGTCCTGCGGGGCACTGAAGCTTTCTTT.

This clone occurred a few times. The chain is built from TRBV2 and TRBJ1-1, with 12 bases lining up with TRBD1. The V segment lost 4 bases and the J segment 13 bases; nucleotides outside the gene matches: 4. The germline V gene encodes CDR1 SNHLY and CDR2 FYNNEI. The length of the CDR3 is 12 residues. CDR3: CASSAGQGAGFF. As DNA, the CDR3 is TGTGCCAGCAGTGCGGGACAGGGGGCGGGTTTCTTT.

J is TRBJ1-2 and V is TRBV30; no firm D call. This CDR3 region has 15 residues. CDR1 is GTSNPN and CDR2 is SVGIG in the germline V gene (reference sequence). V lost 1 base and J lost 3, with 15 bases in between. The CDR3 region is CAWSGLRTRHYGYTF. The CDR3 region has the DNA TGTGCCTGGAGTGGACTACGAACTCGACACTATGGCTACACCTTC.

V usage is TRBV7-8 and J usage is TRBJ1-1, with TRBD1 as a possible D gene (5 bases). Trimming stripped 2 bases from V and 5 bases from J, with 9 bases between. Germline CDR1 SGHVS, CDR2 FQNEAQ. The length of the CDR3 is 13 residues. DNA for the CDR3: TGTGCCAGCAGCTTACGGGGGGAGACTGAAGCTTTCTTT. Amino acids: CASSLRGETEAFF.

This clone was counted between two and nine times. The chain combines TRBV15 with TRBJ1-5; D remains unclear. The germline V and J ends were trimmed by 0 bases and 6 bases, with 15 bases remaining between them. The CDR3 is 16 residues long. The germline V gene encodes CDR1 LNHNV and CDR2 YYDKDF (reference sequence). The chain's CDR3 is CATSRDHSGEGQPQHF. CDR3 nucleotides: TGTGCCACCAGCAGAGATCACTCCGGGGAGGGTCAGCCCCAGCATTTT.